The next 18 T cell receptor beta chains were all read from a single sample in a study of T cell responses to AZD1222 COVID-19 vaccine. Here immunoSEQ multiplex PCR was the method, and the copy in TCRdb shows in-frame clones only, minus some. The table shows approximately 100,000 clones, with approximately 88% occurring only once. The source material was peripheral blood, sampled on day 0 of AZD1222 vaccination. All receptors come from an adult in good health.

Here the CDR3 DNA reads TGTGCCAGCAGAGGACAGGGGGACACTGAAGCTTTCTTT. It encodes CASRGQGDTEAFF. This rearrangement joins TRBV3-1 (or the pseudogene TRBV3-2) to TRBJ1-1; TRBD1 matches 10 bases. The germline V gene encodes CDR1 LGHDT and CDR2 YNNKEL (reference sequence). This CDR3 is built from 13 residues. Losses at the gene ends were 6 bases for V and 3 bases for J; bases not matched to a gene: 1.

This chain connects TRBV3-1 (or the pseudogene TRBV3-2) to TRBJ1-1; 10 nucleotides match TRBD1. Trimming took 2 bases from V and 5 from J; bases not matched to a gene: 2. The germline CDR1 and CDR2 sequences are LGHDT and YNNKEL (reference sequence). The CDR3 has 14 residues. CDR3 residues: CASSQPGQGTEAFF. CDR3 nucleotides: TGTGCCAGCAGCCAACCGGGACAGGGGACTGAAGCTTTCTTT.

V is TRBV2 and J is TRBJ2-3; D is unclear. Trimming pared 3 bases from V and 0 bases from J, leaving 7 bases between. CDR1 SNHLY and CDR2 FYNNEI come from the germline V gene. The CDR3 loop spans 14 amino acids. CDR3 residues: CASSELTSTDTQYF. The CDR3 region has the DNA TGTGCCAGCAGTGAGCTAACTAGCACAGATACGCAGTATTTT.

The table lists this clone with a count of one. V is TRBV7-9 and J is TRBJ2-1; 8 bases are a match to TRBD2. The V gene's germline CDR1 is SEHNR and CDR2 FQNEAQ (reference sequence). The ends lost 3 bases at V and 10 bases at J; junction bases unmatched: 5. This CDR3 has 13 amino acids. Here the CDR3 DNA reads TGTGCCAGCAGCTTTTCGGGGGGGCCCGAGCAGTTCTTC. The encoded protein is CASSFSGGPEQFF. The full variable domain, completed using reference TRBV7-9 and TRBJ2-1, is DTGVSQNPRHKITKRGQNVTFRCDPISEHNRLYWYRQTLGQGPEFLTYFQNEAQLEKSRLLSDRFSAERPKGSFSTLEIQRTEQGDSAMYLCASSFSGGPEQFFGPGTRLTVL.

The V gene is TRBV5-5, the J gene TRBJ1-2; D is perhaps TRBD1 (6 bases). Trimming shortened V by 4 bases and J by 7 bases, and 14 bases separated the two germline ends. The CDR3 has 13 residues. CDR1 and CDR2 (germline): SGHKS, YYEKEE (reference sequence). CDR3 amino acids: CASSPQGLGGYTF. Written as DNA, the CDR3 is TGTGCCAGCAGCCCACAGGGTCTCGGTGGCTACACCTTC.

The chain carries TRBV6-2 or TRBV6-3 and TRBJ1-2; D ambiguous. The CDR3 runs to 12 residues. From germline, CDR1 is MNHEY and CDR2 SVGEGT. V lost 6 bases and J lost 5, with 10 bases in between. The CDR3 spells CASSETEYGYTF. CDR3 DNA: TGTGCCAGCAGCGAGACTGAGTATGGCTACACCTTC.

The table lists this clone with a few counts. The gene calls are TRBV14 and TRBJ2-7, with a weak D call TRBD1 (5 bases). The CDR3 extends over 17 amino acids. The V gene lost 0 bases and the J gene lost 3 bases, with 18 bases spanning the gap. The germline CDR1 and CDR2 sequences are SGHDN and FVKESK. The CDR3 here is CASSQDISPGYSYEQYF. CDR3 nucleotides: TGTGCCAGCAGCCAAGATATCTCCCCAGGGTATAGCTACGAGCAGTACTTC.

This clone was seen a handful of times. V and J are TRBV27 and TRBJ1-1; perhaps TRBD1 as D (5 bases). V lost 8 bases, J lost 2 bases, and 15 bases lay in between. The CDR3 has 14 residues. In germline, CDR1 is MNHEY, CDR2 SMNVEV (reference sequence). The CDR3 DNA reads TGTGCCAGCTTAACTCCCGGGGGAAACACTGAAGCTTTCTTT. Translation gives CASLTPGGNTEAFF.

This clone was found once. The genes are TRBV4-1 and TRBJ2-7; 12 nucleotides align to TRBD2. This CDR3 is 16 amino acids long. Germline CDR1 reads MGHRA; CDR2 reads YSYEKL. Unmatched junction bases numbered 8, after V lost 2 bases and J lost 6 bases. This CDR3 is CASSQPTSGRGSEQYF. The CDR3 coding sequence is TGCGCCAGCAGCCAACCGACTAGCGGGAGAGGTTCCGAGCAGTACTTC.

This clone was seen just once. The chain couples TRBV5-4 to TRBJ2-3; the D gene is possibly TRBD2 (6 bases). CDR1 is SGHNT, CDR2 YYREEE, per germline (reference sequence). V was cut by 0 bases and J by 6 bases, with 20 bases left in between. The CDR3 has 17 amino acids. CDR3 sequence: CASSLGRGGARSDTQYF. The CDR3 DNA sequence: TGTGCCAGCAGCTTGGGGCGGGGTGGGGCTCGGTCCGATACGCAGTATTTT.

V gene TRBV18 combines with J gene TRBJ1-3, with 11 bases lining up with TRBD1. J lost 2 bases, V lost 6 bases, and 3 bases had no gene match. Per the germline V gene, CDR1 is KGHSH and CDR2 is LQKENI. The CDR3 totals 15 residues. The chain's CDR3 is CASSPDRGPGNTIYF. The CDR3, as DNA: TGTGCCAGCTCGCCGGACAGGGGGCCTGGAAACACCATATATTTT.

V is TRBV6-5 and J is TRBJ2-7; 9 bases are shared with TRBD1. The germline V gene has CDR1 MNHEY and CDR2 SVGAGI. V shed 6 bases and J 4 bases; nucleotides not matched to a gene: 4. The CDR3 consists of 13 residues. The CDR3 sequence: CASRRDREYEQYF. The CDR3 DNA follows: TGTGCCAGCAGACGGGACAGGGAATACGAGCAGTACTTC.

This clone was seen once. This sequence joins TRBV3-1 (or the pseudogene TRBV3-2) and TRBJ2-2; 10 bases fit TRBD2. The trim removed 0 bases at V and 5 bases at J, leaving 6 bases unmatched. Germline loops: CDR1 LGHDT, CDR2 YNNKEL (reference sequence). The CDR3 extends over 17 amino acids. In DNA, the CDR3 is TGTGCCAGCAGCCAAGAGAAGCTAGCGGGGGTGACCGGGGAGCTGTTTTTT. Its protein is CASSQEKLAGVTGELFF.

This chain uses TRBV28 with TRBJ2-1, with a tentative D call TRBD2 (5 bases). Germline V CDR1 and CDR2: MDHEN, SYDVKM. The CDR3 length is 15 residues. Deletions cut 3 bases from V and 4 bases from J, with 13 bases between. The CDR3 here is CASSLISSGYNEQFF. CDR3 nucleotide sequence: TGTGCCAGCAGTTTGATTAGCTCGGGATACAATGAGCAGTTCTTC.

J is TRBJ1-5 and V is TRBV19; D not certain. V lost 6 bases, J lost 3 bases, and 9 bases lay in between. CDR1 is LNHDA and CDR2 is SQIVND in the germline V gene (reference sequence). CDR3 length: 13 residues. CDR3 protein: CASSSGYNQPQHF. The CDR3 DNA follows: TGTGCCAGTAGCTCAGGCTACAATCAGCCCCAGCATTTT.

CDR3 sequence (DNA): TGTGCCAGCAGCTTAGTAGCAACGAACACCGGGGAGCTGTTTTTT. Its translation is CASSLVATNTGELFF. V and J are TRBV11-3 and TRBJ2-2; D uncertain. The CDR3 contains 15 residues. Germline V gene lookup returns CDR1 SGHNT and CDR2 YENEEA. Trimming pared 1 base from V and 0 bases from J, leaving 6 bases between. Together with reference TRBV11-3 and TRBJ2-2, the CDR3 gives the full variable domain: EAGVVQSPRYKIIEKKQPVAFWCNPISGHNTLYWYLQNLGQGPELLIRYENEEAVDDSQLPKDRFSAERLKGVDSTLKIQPAELGDSAVYLCASSLVATNTGELFFGEGSRLTVL.

This clone was observed once. This rearrangement joins TRBV6-5 to TRBJ2-7; D might be TRBD1 (5 bases). CDR3 length: 13 amino acids. CDR1 MNHEY and CDR2 SVGAGI come from the germline V gene. Trimming removed 6 bases from V and 6 bases from J, with 15 bases in between. The CDR3: CASRPIQVTEQYF. Written as DNA, the CDR3 is TGTGCCAGCAGACCGATACAGGTGACCGAGCAGTACTTC.

V gene TRBV18 combines with J gene TRBJ1-5, with D possibly TRBD1 on 6 matching bases. Trimming shortened V by 3 bases and J by 3 bases, and 12 bases separated the two germline ends. There are 15 residues in the CDR3. CDR1 and CDR2 from the germline V gene are KGHSH and LQKENI. In nucleotides, the CDR3 is TGTGCCAGCTCACCGAACGACAGGCCCAATCAGCCCCAGCATTTT. This gives the protein CASSPNDRPNQPQHF.